Following are 21 T cell receptor beta chains from one sample sequenced in a study of cytomegalovirus exposure and HLA in healthy donors. In the PCR, 60 Vbeta and 13 Jbeta primers were used. Clones were sequenced by immunoSEQ multiplex PCR, and TCRdb holds only the in-frame ones, with some missing. Here the sample spans approximately 120,000 clones, 65% to 80% being singletons. The material sequenced was PBMCs. Every receptor here comes from a man between 40 and 49 years old in good health and CMV-seropositive.

The chain couples TRBV6-1 to TRBJ1-4, with 7 bases identical to TRBD1. This CDR3 has 15 residues. V gave up 7 bases and J gave up 7 bases; unmatched junction bases: 12. CDR1 and CDR2 from the germline V gene are MNHNS and SASEGT. The CDR3 region is CASTVGRGLGEKLFF. In nucleotides, the CDR3 is TGTGCCAGCACCGTAGGAAGGGGGCTTGGTGAAAAACTGTTTTTT.

The table lists this clone with a count of one. The chain is built from TRBV28 and TRBJ1-6; D is ambiguous. The CDR3 loop spans 11 amino acids. V lost 8 bases and J 7 bases, leaving 6 bases between the germline ends. Germline V gene data show CDR1 as MDHEN and CDR2 as SYDVKM. The CDR3 reads CASSGNSPLHF. CDR3 nucleotides: TGTGCCAGCTCGGGAAATTCACCCCTCCACTTT.

This clone has just a few counts. The chain recombines TRBV7-2 with TRBJ1-6, with 9 bases matching TRBD1. Trimming took 3 bases from V and 10 from J; bases not matched to a gene: 7. The CDR3 runs 15 residues. Germline V lookup: CDR1 SGHTA, CDR2 FQGNSA. In nucleotides, the CDR3 is TGTGCCAGCAGCTTGGGGGACAGGGAGATCTCACCCCTCCACTTT. Its protein product is CASSLGDREISPLHF.

The chain has TRBV7-9 and TRBJ1-4, with unresolved D. The CDR3 runs to 15 residues. The V end lost 2 bases, the J end lost 0 bases, and 7 bases lay between the germline ends. CDR1 and CDR2 from the germline V gene are SEHNR and FQNEAQ (reference sequence). In DNA, the CDR3 is TGTGCCAGCAGCTTATTTCCCGCAACTAATGAAAAACTGTTTTTT. This encodes CASSLFPATNEKLFF.

The chain has TRBV7-2 and TRBJ2-5, with TRBD2 matching over 8 bases. Trimming at V came to 7 bases and at J to 2 bases, leaving 9 bases not matched to a gene. Per germline, CDR1 SGHTA and CDR2 FQGNSA. The CDR3 has 15 residues. CDR3 coding DNA: TGTGCCAGCATGCCCCCGGGGGGGCAACAAGAGACCCAGTACTTC. It encodes CASMPPGGQQETQYF.

The chain uses TRBV7-9 and TRBJ2-1; 7 bases align to TRBD2. Germline V gene data show CDR1 as SEHNR and CDR2 as FQNEAQ (reference sequence). CDR3 length: 14 amino acids. J gave up 9 bases and V 7 bases, and 12 bases lay outside the gene matches. DNA of the CDR3: TGTGCCAGCAAGTCGGGGTGGGAGGGCCTTGAGCAGTTCTTC. It specifies CASKSGWEGLEQFF.

The chain joins TRBV4-1 to TRBJ1-2, with TRBD1 matching over 7 bases. From germline, CDR1 is MGHRA and CDR2 YSYEKL. The CDR3 runs 15 residues. Trimming took 1 base from V and 6 from J; bases not matched to a gene: 8. The CDR3 region is CASSQVDRAGNGYTF. The CDR3 DNA sequence: TGCGCCAGCAGCCAAGTTGACAGGGCCGGGAATGGCTACACCTTC.

The genes are TRBV5-4 and TRBJ1-6; TRBD1 matches 9 bases. The CDR3 extends over 15 amino acids. Germline V gene data show CDR1 as SGHNT and CDR2 as YYREEE (reference sequence). Trimming at V came to 3 bases and at J to 10 bases, leaving 8 bases not matched to a gene. This CDR3 is CASSSGQGFRSPLHF. The CDR3, as DNA: TGTGCCAGCAGCTCCGGACAGGGGTTTAGATCACCCCTCCACTTT.

The V call is TRBV19, the J call TRBJ1-5; 9 bases agree with TRBD1. The V and J ends lost 1 base and 11 bases, in that order; junction bases with no gene match: 9. Germline V gene sequence: CDR1 LNHDA, CDR2 SQIVND (reference sequence). The CDR3 sequence is 15 residues long. The CDR3 region is CASSIARKTGGSQHF. The CDR3 coding sequence is TGTGCCAGTAGTATAGCGAGGAAGACAGGGGGATCCCAGCATTTT.

This rearrangement joins TRBV7-2 to TRBJ2-5; D remains ambiguous. Germline assignment: CDR1 SGHTA and CDR2 FQGNSA. V shed 5 bases and J shed 1 base, with 8 bases lying between them. The CDR3 has 13 residues. For the CDR3, the DNA is TGTGCCAGCAGCAGCACCGTCCAAGAGACCCAGTACTTC. Translation: CASSSTVQETQYF.

A few counts support this clone. The chain couples TRBV19 to TRBJ1-3; TRBD1 agrees at 7 bases. Germline-derived CDR1 and CDR2 are LNHDA and SQIVND (reference sequence). The V gene end was trimmed by 6 bases and the J gene end by 0 bases; junction bases not matched to a gene: 8. The length of the CDR3 is 16 residues. The CDR3: CASRTIGQDSGNTIYF. CDR3 sequence (DNA): TGTGCCAGTAGAACCATCGGACAGGACTCTGGAAACACCATATATTTT.

Comments on this clone: One end of the junction varies from germline; a read error may be responsible. The chain combines TRBV7-9 with TRBJ2-5; the match to TRBD2 covers 7 bases. Per germline, CDR1 SEHNR and CDR2 FQNEAQ (reference sequence). This CDR3 contains 13 residues. The CDR3 sequence: CASSFDPRENQYF. DNA for the CDR3: TGTGCCAGCAGCTTCGACCCGCGGGAGAACCAGTACTTC. Complete variable domain (other parts from reference TRBV7-9 and TRBJ2-5): DTGVSQNPRHKITKRGQNVTFRCDPISEHNRLYWYRQTLGQGPEFLTYFQNEAQLEKSRLLSDRFSAERPKGSFSTLEIQRTEQGDSAMYLCASSFDPRENQYFGPGTRLLVL.

The chain couples TRBV11-2 to TRBJ1-2; a possible D gene is TRBD1 (6 bases). V lost 7 bases and J 8 bases, leaving 20 bases between the germline ends. There are 14 residues in the CDR3. Per germline, CDR1 SGHAT and CDR2 FQNNGV. CDR3 in amino acids: CASTFRGGPGGYTF. In DNA, the CDR3 is TGTGCCAGCACCTTTCGCGGGGGCCCGGGAGGCTACACCTTC.

The chain recombines TRBV7-2 with TRBJ1-2, with D maybe TRBD1 (6 bases). The CDR3 runs to 16 residues. CDR1 is SGHTA, CDR2 FQGNSA, per germline. The germline V and J ends were trimmed by 5 bases and 5 bases, with 21 bases remaining between them. The CDR3 bases are TGTGCCAGCAGCCAGGATATCAGCAGGGGTCAATATGGCTACACCTTC. The encoded protein is CASSQDISRGQYGYTF.

The rearrangement links TRBV29-1 to TRBJ2-1, with TRBD1 matching over 8 bases. Per germline, CDR1 SQVTM and CDR2 ANQGSEA. With V trimmed by 7 bases and J by 7 bases, 6 bases remained unmatched. CDR3 length equals 12 residues. The CDR3 spells CSAQGALNEQFF. CDR3 coding DNA: TGCAGCGCCCAGGGGGCTCTAAATGAGCAGTTCTTC.

The chain employs TRBV28 and TRBJ2-5, with 11 bases matching TRBD1. With the DNA end fitting TRBJ2-7 better, the J assignment may be wrong. Germline lookup yields CDR1 MDHEN and CDR2 SYDVKM. The CDR3 length is 15 residues. CDR3: CASSWTGGDIYEQYF. CDR3 bases: TGTGCCAGCAGTTGGACAGGGGGCGATATCTACGAGCAGTACTTC.

This rearrangement joins TRBV7-9 to TRBJ2-3; D is unclear. Looked up from germline, CDR1 is SEHNR and CDR2 is FQNEAQ (reference sequence). Trimming stripped 4 bases from V and 0 bases from J, with 11 bases between. This CDR3 has 15 residues. The CDR3 protein is CASSYSTSSTDTQYF. Here the CDR3 DNA reads TGTGCCAGCAGCTATAGCACCTCTAGCACAGATACGCAGTATTTT.

This clone has more than one count but fewer than ten. This chain connects TRBV7-2 to TRBJ2-7, with 7 bases that match TRBD1. With 2 bases clipped from V and 6 bases from J, the junction kept 10 bases outside the gene matches. Per germline, CDR1 SGHTA and CDR2 FQGNSA. CDR3 length equals 15 residues. CDR3 DNA sequence: TGTGCCAGCAGCTTAAGTTTGACAGGGACATCCGAGCAGTACTTC. It is translated as CASSLSLTGTSEQYF.

This clone was counted a few times. The V and J genes are TRBV4-3 and TRBJ2-2, with D possibly being TRBD1 (5 bases). Deletions cut 2 bases from V and 5 bases from J, with 9 bases between. There are 14 residues in the CDR3. Germline values: CDR1 LGHNA, CDR2 YSLEER. This CDR3 is CASSQQGVTGELFF. In nucleotides, the CDR3 is TGCGCCAGCAGCCAACAGGGTGTGACCGGGGAGCTGTTTTTT.

The chain links TRBV19 to TRBJ1-1; D is unresolved. Germline assignment: CDR1 LNHDA and CDR2 SQIVND (reference sequence). CDR3 length: 17 residues. Trimming took 0 bases from V and 1 from J, leaving 15 bases between them. The CDR3 protein is CASSIEGALLPNTEAFF. Here the CDR3 DNA reads TGTGCCAGTAGTATAGAGGGCGCGCTATTACCGAACACTGAAGCTTTCTTT.

The chain has TRBV19 and TRBJ2-3; D is unresolved. In germline, CDR1 is LNHDA, CDR2 SQIVND (reference sequence). Trimming shortened V by 3 bases and J by 1 base, and 8 bases separated the two germline ends. The CDR3 runs 14 residues. DNA of the CDR3: TGTGCCAGTAGTATTCTTCCCGGCACAGATACGCAGTATTTT. This sequence encodes CASSILPGTDTQYF. Full variable domain (missing parts from reference TRBV19 and TRBJ2-3): DGGITQSPKYLFRKEGQNVTLSCEQNLNHDAMYWYRQDPGQGLRLIYYSQIVNDFQKGDIAEGYSVSREKKESFPLTVTSAQKNPTAFYLCASSILPGTDTQYFGPGTRLTVL.